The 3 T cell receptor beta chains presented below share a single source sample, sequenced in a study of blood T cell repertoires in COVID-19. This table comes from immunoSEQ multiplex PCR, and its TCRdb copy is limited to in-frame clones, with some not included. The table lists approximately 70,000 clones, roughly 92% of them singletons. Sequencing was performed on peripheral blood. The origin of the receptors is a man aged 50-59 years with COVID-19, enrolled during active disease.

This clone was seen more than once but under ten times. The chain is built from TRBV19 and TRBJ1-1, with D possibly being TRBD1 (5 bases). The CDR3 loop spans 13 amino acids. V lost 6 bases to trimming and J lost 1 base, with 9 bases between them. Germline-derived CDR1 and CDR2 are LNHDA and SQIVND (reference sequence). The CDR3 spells CASSYGGNTEAFF. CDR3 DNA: TGTGCCAGTAGCTACGGGGGGAACACTGAAGCTTTCTTT. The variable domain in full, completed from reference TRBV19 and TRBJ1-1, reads DGGITQSPKYLFRKEGQNVTLSCEQNLNHDAMYWYRQDPGQGLRLIYYSQIVNDFQKGDIAEGYSVSREKKESFPLTVTSAQKNPTAFYLCASSYGGNTEAFFGQGTRLTVV.

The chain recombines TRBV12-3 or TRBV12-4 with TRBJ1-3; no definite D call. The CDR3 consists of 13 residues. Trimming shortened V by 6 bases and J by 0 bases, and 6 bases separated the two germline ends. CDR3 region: CASSVHSGNTIYF. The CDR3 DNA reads TGTGCCAGCAGCGTACACTCTGGAAACACCATATATTTT.

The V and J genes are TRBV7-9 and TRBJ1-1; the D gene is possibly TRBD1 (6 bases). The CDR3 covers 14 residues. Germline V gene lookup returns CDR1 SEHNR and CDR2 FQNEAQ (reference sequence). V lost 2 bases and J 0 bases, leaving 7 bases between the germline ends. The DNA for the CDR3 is TGTGCCAGCAGCTTAAGGGGGATGAACACTGAAGCTTTCTTT. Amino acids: CASSLRGMNTEAFF.